This TCR beta chain was found in a study of blood T cell repertoires in COVID-19. The assay was immunoSEQ multiplex PCR, and TCRdb's table has in-frame clones only and misses some. The profile shows fewer than 700,000 clones, less than 90% of them singletons. Seattle patients were enrolled while actively infected and followed longitudinally. Material for sequencing was peripheral blood. This clonotype originated in a woman aged 45-65 years with COVID-19, enrolled during active disease.

DNA of the CDR3: TGTGCTAGTGGTTTGGAGGGGTATACGCAGTATTTT. Translated: CASGLEGYTQYF. This sequence joins TRBV12-5 and TRBJ2-3, with D maybe TRBD1 (5 bases). The V end was cut by 1 base, the J end by 7 bases, with 6 bases between. The CDR3 is 12 residues long. Germline CDR1 and CDR2: LGHNT and FRNRAP.